This T cell receptor (beta chain) appears in the sequencing data of a study of shared clonotypes between healthy human individuals. Whole-study findings and limits: Only blood samples were collected, and tissue repertoires likely differ.

Libraries were prepared by immunoSEQ multiplex PCR; TCRdb keeps only in-frame clonotypes and omits some of them. This table holds a few million clones, over 90% found once. Trimming took off 3 bases at V and 5 bases at J, with 10 bases between the two ends. The CDR3 totals 13 residues. Germline loops: CDR1 SEHNR, CDR2 FQNEAQ (reference sequence). In regard to this clone: Antigen specificity is unknown.

The chain is built from TRBV7-9 and TRBJ2-5, with a tentative D call TRBD2 (6 bases). The TCR comes from a man aged 18 to 29 in good health. Some clones in this sample may be carry-over from other donors' samples. The sample was naive CD4+ T cells from PBMCs. Indicated subset: CD45RA+ positively selected. In DNA, the CDR3 is TGTGCCAGCAGCTTCGGGACTCCGGAGACCCAGTACTTC. Its translation: CASSFGTPETQYF. Complete variable domain (other parts from reference TRBV7-9 and TRBJ2-5): DTGVSQNPRHKITKRGQNVTFRCDPISEHNRLYWYRQTLGQGPEFLTYFQNEAQLEKSRLLSDRFSAERPKGSFSTLEIQRTEQGDSAMYLCASSFGTPETQYFGPGTRLLVL.